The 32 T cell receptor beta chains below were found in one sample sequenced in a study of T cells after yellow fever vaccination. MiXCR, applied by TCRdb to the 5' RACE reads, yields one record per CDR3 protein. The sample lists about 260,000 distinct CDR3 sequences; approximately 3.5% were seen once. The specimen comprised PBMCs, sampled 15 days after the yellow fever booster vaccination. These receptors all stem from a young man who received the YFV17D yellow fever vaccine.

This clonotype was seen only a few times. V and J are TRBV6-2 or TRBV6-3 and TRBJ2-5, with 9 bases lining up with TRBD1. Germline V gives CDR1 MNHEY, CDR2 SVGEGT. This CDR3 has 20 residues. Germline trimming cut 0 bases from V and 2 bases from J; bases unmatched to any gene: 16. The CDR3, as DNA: TGTGCCAGCAGTTACTCGACCGCTAATACGTGGACAGGGGCGCAAGAGACCCAGTACTTC. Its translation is CASSYSTANTWTGAQETQYF.

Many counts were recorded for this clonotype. CDR3: CASSPPGTPEAFF. In DNA form, the CDR3 reads TGTGCCAGCAGCCCCCCCGGGACACCTGAAGCTTTCTTT. V is TRBV7-2 and J is TRBJ1-1; a weak D match, TRBD1 (6 bases). Germline V CDR1 and CDR2: SGHTA, FQGNSA. V was shortened by 5 bases and J by 6 bases, with 13 bases between the two germline ends. This CDR3 comprises 13 residues.

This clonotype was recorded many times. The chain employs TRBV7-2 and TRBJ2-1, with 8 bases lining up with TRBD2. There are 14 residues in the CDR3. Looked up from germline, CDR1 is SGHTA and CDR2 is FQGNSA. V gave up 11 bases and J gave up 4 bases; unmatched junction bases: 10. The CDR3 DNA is TGTGCCGGGAAGCTCGGGGGGGATTACAATGAGCAGTTCTTC. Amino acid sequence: CAGKLGGDYNEQFF.

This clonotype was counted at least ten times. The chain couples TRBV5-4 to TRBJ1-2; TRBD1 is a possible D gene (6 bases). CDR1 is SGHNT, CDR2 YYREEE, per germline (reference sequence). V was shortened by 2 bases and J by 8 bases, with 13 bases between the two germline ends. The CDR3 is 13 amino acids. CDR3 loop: CASSLQGEEGYTF. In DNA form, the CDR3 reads TGTGCCAGCAGCTTACAGGGAGAAGAGGGCTACACCTTC.

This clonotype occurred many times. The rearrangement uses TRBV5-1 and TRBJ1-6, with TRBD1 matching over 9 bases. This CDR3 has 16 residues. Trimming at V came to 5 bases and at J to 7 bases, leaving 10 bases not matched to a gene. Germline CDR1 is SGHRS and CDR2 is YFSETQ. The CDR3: CASRMSGTGPNSPLHF. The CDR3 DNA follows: TGCGCCAGCAGGATGTCCGGGACAGGGCCCAATTCACCCCTCCACTTT.

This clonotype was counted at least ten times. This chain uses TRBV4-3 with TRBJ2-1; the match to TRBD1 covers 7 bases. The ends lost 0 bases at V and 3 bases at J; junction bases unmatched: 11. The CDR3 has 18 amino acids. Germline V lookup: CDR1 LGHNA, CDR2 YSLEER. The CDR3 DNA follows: TGCGCCAGCAGCCAAGACCCCCGACAGGGTAGATACTACAATGAGCAGTTCTTC. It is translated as CASSQDPRQGRYYNEQFF.

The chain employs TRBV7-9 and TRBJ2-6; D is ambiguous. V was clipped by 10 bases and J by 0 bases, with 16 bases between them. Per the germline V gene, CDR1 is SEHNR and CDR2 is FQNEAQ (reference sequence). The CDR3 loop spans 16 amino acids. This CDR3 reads CATLTAHPSGANVLTF. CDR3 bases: TGTGCCACTCTCACGGCACACCCCTCTGGGGCCAACGTCCTGACTTTC. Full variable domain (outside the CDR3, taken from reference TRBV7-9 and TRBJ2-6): DTGVSQNPRHKITKRGQNVTFRCDPISEHNRLYWYRQTLGQGPEFLTYFQNEAQLEKSRLLSDRFSAERPKGSFSTLEIQRTEQGDSAMYLCATLTAHPSGANVLTFGAGSRLTVL.

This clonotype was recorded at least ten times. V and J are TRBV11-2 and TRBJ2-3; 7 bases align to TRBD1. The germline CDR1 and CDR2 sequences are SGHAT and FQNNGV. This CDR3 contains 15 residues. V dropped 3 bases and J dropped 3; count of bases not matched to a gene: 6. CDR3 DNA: TGTGCCAGCAGCTTTAAGGGACAGATTACAGATACGCAGTATTTT. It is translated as CASSFKGQITDTQYF.

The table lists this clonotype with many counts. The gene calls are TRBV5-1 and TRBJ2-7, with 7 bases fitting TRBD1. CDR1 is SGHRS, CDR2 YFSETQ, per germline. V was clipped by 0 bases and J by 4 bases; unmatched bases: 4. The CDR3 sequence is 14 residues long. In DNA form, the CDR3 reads TGCGCCAGCAGCTTGGGACAGGGTGCTTACGAGCAGTACTTC. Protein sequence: CASSLGQGAYEQYF.

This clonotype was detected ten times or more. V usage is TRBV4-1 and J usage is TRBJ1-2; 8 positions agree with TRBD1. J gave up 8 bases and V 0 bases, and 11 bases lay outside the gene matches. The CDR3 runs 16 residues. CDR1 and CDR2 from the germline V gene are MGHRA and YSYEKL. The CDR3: CASSQDFGQGWRGYTF. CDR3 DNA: TGCGCCAGCAGCCAAGACTTCGGACAGGGCTGGCGGGGCTACACCTTC.

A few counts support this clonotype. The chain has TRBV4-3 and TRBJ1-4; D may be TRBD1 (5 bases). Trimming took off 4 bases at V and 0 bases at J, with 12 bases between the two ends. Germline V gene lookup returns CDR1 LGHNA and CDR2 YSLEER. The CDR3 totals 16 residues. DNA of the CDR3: TGCGCCAGCAGCCCCGGTTCGGGGGCAACTAATGAAAAACTGTTTTTT. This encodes CASSPGSGATNEKLFF.

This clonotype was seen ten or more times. The CDR3 DNA reads TGCAGTGCTCGGACAGGGGCGAATACACCCCTCCACTTT. Its protein is CSARTGANTPLHF. The chain has TRBV20-1 and TRBJ1-6, with TRBD1 identical over 9 bases. The V and J ends lost 5 bases and 11 bases, in that order; junction bases with no gene match: 7. This CDR3 is 13 amino acids long. CDR1 and CDR2 (germline): DFQATT, SNEGSKA (reference sequence).

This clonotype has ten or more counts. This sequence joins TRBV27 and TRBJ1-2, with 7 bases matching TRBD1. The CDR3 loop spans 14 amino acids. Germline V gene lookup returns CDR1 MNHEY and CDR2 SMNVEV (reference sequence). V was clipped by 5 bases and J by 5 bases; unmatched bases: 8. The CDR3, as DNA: TGTGCCAGCAGTACCTTGACAGGGAGGTATGGCTACACCTTC. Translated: CASSTLTGRYGYTF.

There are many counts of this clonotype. The DNA of the CDR3 is TGTGCCAGCAGCTCGTTACTAGTCGGTGTCGGCACCGGGGAGCTGTTTTTT. Protein product: CASSSLLVGVGTGELFF. J is TRBJ2-2 and V is TRBV5-5, with D maybe TRBD2 (5 bases). Trimming shortened V by 3 bases and J by 4 bases, and 19 bases separated the two germline ends. CDR1 and CDR2 from the germline V gene are SGHKS and YYEKEE (reference sequence). This CDR3 has 17 amino acids.

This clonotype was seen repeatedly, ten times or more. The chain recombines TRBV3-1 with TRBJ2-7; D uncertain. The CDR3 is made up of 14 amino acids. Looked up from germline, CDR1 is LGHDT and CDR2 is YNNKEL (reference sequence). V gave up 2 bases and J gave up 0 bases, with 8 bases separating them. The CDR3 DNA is TGTGCCAGCAGCCAACTGGACCACTCCTACGAGCAGTACTTC. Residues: CASSQLDHSYEQYF.

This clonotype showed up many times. The CDR3 nucleotides are TGCGCCAGCAGCCCCCTCCAGGGGTTCCAAGAGACCCAGTACTTC. Amino acids: CASSPLQGFQETQYF. V and J are TRBV5-1 and TRBJ2-5; possibly TRBD1 for D (6 bases). V lost 4 bases and J 1 base, leaving 14 bases between the germline ends. Germline CDR1 and CDR2: SGHRS and YFSETQ. This CDR3 has 15 residues.

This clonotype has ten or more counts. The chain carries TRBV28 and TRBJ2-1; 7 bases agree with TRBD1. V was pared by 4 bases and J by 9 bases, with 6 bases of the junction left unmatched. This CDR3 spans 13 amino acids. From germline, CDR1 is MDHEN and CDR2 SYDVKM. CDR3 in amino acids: CASSSPQGREQFF. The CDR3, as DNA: TGTGCCAGCAGTTCCCCACAGGGGCGTGAGCAGTTCTTC.

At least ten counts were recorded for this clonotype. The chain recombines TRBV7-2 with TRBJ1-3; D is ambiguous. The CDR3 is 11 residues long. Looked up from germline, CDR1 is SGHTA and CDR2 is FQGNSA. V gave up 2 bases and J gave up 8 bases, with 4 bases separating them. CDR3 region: CASSLLHTIYF. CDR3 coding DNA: TGTGCCAGCAGCTTACTCCACACCATATATTTT.

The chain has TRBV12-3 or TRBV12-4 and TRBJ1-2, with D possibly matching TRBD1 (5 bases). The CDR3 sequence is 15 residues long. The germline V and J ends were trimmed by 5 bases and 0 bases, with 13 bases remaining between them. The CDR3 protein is CASSTQAASNYGYTF. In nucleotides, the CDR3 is TGTGCCAGCAGTACACAGGCTGCCTCTAACTATGGCTACACCTTC.

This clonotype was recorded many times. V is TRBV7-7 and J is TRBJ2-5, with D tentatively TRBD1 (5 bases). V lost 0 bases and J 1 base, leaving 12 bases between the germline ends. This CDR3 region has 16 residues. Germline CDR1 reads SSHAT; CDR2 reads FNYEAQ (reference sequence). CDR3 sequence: CASSLAPTGSQETQYF. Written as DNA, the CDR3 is TGTGCCAGCAGCTTAGCGCCAACAGGCTCCCAAGAGACCCAGTACTTC.

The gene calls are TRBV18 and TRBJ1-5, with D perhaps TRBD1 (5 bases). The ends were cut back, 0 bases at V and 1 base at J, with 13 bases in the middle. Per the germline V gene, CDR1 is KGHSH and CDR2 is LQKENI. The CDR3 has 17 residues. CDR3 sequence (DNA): TGTGCCAGCTCACCACCGGGGGGAGAACGGAGCAATCAGCCCCAGCATTTT. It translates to CASSPPGGERSNQPQHF.

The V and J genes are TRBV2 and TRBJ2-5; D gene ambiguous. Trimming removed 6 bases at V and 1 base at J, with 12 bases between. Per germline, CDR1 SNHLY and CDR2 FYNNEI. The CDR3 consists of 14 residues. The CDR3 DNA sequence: TGTGCCAGCAGGGCCCGGCCCGCCCAAGAGACCCAGTACTTC. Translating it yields CASRARPAQETQYF.

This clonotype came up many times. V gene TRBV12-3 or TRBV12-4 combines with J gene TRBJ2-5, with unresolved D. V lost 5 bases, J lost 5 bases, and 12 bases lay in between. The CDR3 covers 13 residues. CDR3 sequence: CASSLHRRETQYF. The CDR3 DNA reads TGTGCCAGCAGTCTCCACCGCCGGGAGACCCAGTACTTC.

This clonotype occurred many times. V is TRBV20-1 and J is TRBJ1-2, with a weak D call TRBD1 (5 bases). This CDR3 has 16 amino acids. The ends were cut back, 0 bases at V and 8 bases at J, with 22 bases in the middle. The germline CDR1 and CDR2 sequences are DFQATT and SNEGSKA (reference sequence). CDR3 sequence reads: CSARESRAGAGNGYTF. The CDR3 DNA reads TGCAGTGCTAGAGAGTCCAGGGCTGGCGCGGGAAACGGCTACACCTTC.

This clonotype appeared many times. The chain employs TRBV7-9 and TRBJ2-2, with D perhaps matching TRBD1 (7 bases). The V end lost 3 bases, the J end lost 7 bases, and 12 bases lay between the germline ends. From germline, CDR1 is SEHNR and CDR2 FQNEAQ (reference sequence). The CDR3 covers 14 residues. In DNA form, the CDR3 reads TGTGCCAGCAGCTTTCTGCAGGGGGGCGGGGAGCTGTTTTTT. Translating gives CASSFLQGGGELFF.

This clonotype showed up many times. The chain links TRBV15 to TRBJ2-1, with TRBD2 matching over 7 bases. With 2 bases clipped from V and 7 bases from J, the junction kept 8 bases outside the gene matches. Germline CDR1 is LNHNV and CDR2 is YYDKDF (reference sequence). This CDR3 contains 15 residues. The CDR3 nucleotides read TGTGCCACCAGCAGATCCGGGACTAATCTAAATGAGCAGTTCTTC. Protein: CATSRSGTNLNEQFF. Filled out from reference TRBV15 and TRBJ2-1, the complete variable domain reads DAMVIQNPRYQVTQFGKPVTLSCSQTLNHNVMYWYQQKSSQAPKLLFHYYDKDFNNEADTPDNFQSRRPNTSFCFLDIRSPGLGDTAMYLCATSRSGTNLNEQFFGPGTRLTVL.

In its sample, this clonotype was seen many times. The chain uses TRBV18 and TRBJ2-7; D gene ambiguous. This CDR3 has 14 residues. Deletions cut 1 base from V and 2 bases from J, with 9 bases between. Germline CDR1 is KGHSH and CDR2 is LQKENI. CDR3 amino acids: CASSPRGKAYEQYV. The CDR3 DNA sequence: TGTGCCAGCTCACCACGGGGTAAGGCCTACGAGCAGTACGTC.

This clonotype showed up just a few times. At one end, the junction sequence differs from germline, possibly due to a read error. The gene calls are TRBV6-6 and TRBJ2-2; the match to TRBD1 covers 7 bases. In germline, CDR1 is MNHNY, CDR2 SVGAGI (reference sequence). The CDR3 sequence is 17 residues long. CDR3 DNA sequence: TGTGCCTGCAGTTCCCTACAGGGGTTGAGGAACAACGGGGAGCTGTTTTTT. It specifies CACSSLQGLRNNGELFF.

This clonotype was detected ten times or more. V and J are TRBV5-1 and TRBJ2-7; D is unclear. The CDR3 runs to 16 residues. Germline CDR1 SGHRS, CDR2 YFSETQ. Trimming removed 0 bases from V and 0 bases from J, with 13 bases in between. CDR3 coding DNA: TGCGCCAGCAGCTTGGTACCGGTCGTGAGCTCCTACGAGCAGTACTTC. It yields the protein CASSLVPVVSSYEQYF.

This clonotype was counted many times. The CDR3: CASSFRDRGAQETQYF. CDR3 nucleotides: TGTGCCAGCAGCTTCCGGGACAGGGGAGCACAAGAGACCCAGTACTTC. The chain recombines TRBV5-4 with TRBJ2-5; TRBD1 aligns across 10 bases. CDR1 and CDR2 from the germline V gene are SGHNT and YYREEE (reference sequence). The CDR3 spans 16 residues. With 2 bases clipped from V and 2 bases from J, the junction kept 6 bases outside the gene matches. Filled out from reference TRBV5-4 and TRBJ2-5, the complete variable domain reads ETGVTQSPTHLIKTRGQQVTLRCSSQSGHNTVSWYQQALGQGPQFIFQYYREEENGRGNFPPRFSGLQFPNYSSELNVNALELDDSALYLCASSFRDRGAQETQYFGPGTRLLVL.

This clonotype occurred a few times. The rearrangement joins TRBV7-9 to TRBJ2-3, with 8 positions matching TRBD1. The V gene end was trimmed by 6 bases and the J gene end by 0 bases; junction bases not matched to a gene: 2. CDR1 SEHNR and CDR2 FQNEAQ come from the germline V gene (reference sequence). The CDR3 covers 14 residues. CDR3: CASRDRGSTDTQYF. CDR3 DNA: TGTGCCAGCAGAGACAGGGGAAGCACAGATACGCAGTATTTT. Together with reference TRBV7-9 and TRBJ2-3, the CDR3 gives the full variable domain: DTGVSQNPRHKITKRGQNVTFRCDPISEHNRLYWYRQTLGQGPEFLTYFQNEAQLEKSRLLSDRFSAERPKGSFSTLEIQRTEQGDSAMYLCASRDRGSTDTQYFGPGTRLTVL.

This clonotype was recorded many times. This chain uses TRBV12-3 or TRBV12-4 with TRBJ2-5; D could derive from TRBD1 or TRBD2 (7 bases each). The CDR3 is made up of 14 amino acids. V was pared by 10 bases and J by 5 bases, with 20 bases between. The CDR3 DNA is TGTGCCACCGAAGCCAGGGGGGGTTCGGAGACCCAGTACTTC. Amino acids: CATEARGGSETQYF.